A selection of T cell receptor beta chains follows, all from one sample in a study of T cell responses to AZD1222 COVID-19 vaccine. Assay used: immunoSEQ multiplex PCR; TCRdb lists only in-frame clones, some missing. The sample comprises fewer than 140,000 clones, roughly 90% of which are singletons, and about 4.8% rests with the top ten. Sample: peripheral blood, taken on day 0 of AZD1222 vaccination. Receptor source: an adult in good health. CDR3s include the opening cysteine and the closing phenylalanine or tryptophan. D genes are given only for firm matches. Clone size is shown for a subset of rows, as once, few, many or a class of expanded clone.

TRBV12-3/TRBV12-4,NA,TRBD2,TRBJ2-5,CASSMTSAPPEYF,TGTGCCAGCAGTATGACTAGCGCCCCGCCCGAGTACTTC
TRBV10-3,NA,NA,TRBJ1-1,CAISDNEGTEAFF,TGTGCCATCAGTGATAATGAGGGCACTGAAGCTTTCTTT
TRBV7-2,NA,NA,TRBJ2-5,CASSKTTETQYF,TGTGCCAGCAGTAAGACCACGGAGACCCAGTACTTC
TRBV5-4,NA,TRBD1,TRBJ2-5,CASSWDSQETQYF,TGTGCCAGCAGCTGGGACAGCCAAGAGACCCAGTACTTC
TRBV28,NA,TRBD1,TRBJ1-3,CASSLLHGTGPGNTIYF,TGTGCCAGCAGTTTGCTTCACGGGACAGGGCCCGGAAACACCATATATTTT
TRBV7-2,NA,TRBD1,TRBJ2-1,CASSRTGRRNEQFF,TGTGCCAGCTCGAGGACAGGAAGAAGGAATGAGCAGTTCTTC
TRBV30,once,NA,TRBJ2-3,CAWSPRGPRADTQYF,TGTGCCTGGAGTCCGCGGGGGCCTCGAGCTGATACGCAGTATTTT
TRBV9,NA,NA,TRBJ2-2,CASSVGLYTGELFF,TGTGCCAGCAGCGTAGGGCTCTACACCGGGGAGCTGTTTTTT
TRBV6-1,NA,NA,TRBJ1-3,CASSERGGLGNTIYF,TGTGCCAGCAGTGAAAGGGGGGGGCTAGGAAACACCATATATTTT
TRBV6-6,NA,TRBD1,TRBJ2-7,CAIQQGGGYEQYF,TGTGCCATCCAACAAGGGGGCGGCTACGAGCAGTACTTC
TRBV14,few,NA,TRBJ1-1,CASSRHKAEAFF,TGTGCCAGCAGCCGCCATAAGGCAGAAGCTTTCTTT
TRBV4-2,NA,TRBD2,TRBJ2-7,CASSQGGGSYEQYF,TGTGCCAGCAGCCAAGGAGGCGGGAGCTACGAGCAGTACTTC
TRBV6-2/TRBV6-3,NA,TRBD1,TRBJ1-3,CASSYPTGSGISGNTIYF,TGTGCCAGCAGTTACCCGACAGGGTCCGGAATCTCTGGAAACACCATATATTTT
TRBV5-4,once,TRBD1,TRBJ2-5,CASSPGTGGAGETQYF,TGTGCCAGCAGCCCGGGGACAGGGGGCGCGGGGGAGACCCAGTACTTC
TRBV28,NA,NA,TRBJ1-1,CASRGQGSEAFF,TGTGCCAGCAGGGGCCAGGGGTCTGAAGCTTTCTTT
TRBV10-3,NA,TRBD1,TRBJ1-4,CATRGEKLFF,TGTGCCACCAGGGGGGAAAAACTGTTTTTT
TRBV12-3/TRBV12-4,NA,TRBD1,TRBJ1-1,CASSLGQGGFF,TGTGCCAGCAGTTTAGGACAGGGAGGCTTCTTT
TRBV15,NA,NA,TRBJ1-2,CATSRDPYGYTF,TGTGCCACCAGCAGAGACCCGTATGGCTACACCTTC
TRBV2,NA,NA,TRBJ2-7,CASTGSTYEQYF,TGTGCCAGCACGGGCAGCACCTACGAGCAGTACTTC
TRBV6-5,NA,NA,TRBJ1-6,CASRPDTDNSPLHF,TGTGCCAGCAGACCCGACACGGATAATTCACCCCTCCACTTT
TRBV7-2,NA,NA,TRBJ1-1,CASSLAGGVRPEAFF,TGTGCCAGCAGCTTAGCTGGAGGGGTTCGTCCTGAAGCTTTCTTT
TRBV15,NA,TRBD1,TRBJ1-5,CATSRGDRDNQPQHF,TGTGCCACCAGCAGAGGGGACAGAGACAATCAGCCCCAGCATTTT
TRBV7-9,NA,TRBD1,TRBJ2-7,CASSSGQGPDEQYF,TGTGCCAGCAGCTCCGGACAGGGACCAGACGAGCAGTACTTC
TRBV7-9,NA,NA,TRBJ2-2,CASSLTGYGTGELFF,TGTGCCAGCAGCTTAACCGGGTATGGCACCGGGGAGCTGTTTTTT
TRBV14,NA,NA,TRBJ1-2,CASSQEGRVGYTF,TGTGCCAGCAGCCAAGAAGGAAGAGTCGGCTACACCTTC
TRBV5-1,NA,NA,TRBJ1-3,CASSLAFGSGNTIYF,TGCGCCAGCAGCTTGGCCTTCGGCTCTGGAAACACCATATATTTT
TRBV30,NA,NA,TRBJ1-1,CAWTRPLSRIAEAFF,TGTGCCTGGACCCGACCCCTAAGCAGAATCGCTGAAGCTTTCTTT
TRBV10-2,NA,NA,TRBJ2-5,CASSAWGEETQYF,TGCGCCAGCAGTGCCTGGGGGGAAGAGACCCAGTACTTC
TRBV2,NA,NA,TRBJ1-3,CASSLTGSSGNTIYF,TGTGCCAGCAGTCTTACAGGGAGCTCTGGAAACACCATATATTTT
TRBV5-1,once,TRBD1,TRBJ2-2,CASMTGQGPDTGELFF,TGCGCCAGCATGACAGGACAGGGGCCCGACACCGGGGAGCTGTTTTTT
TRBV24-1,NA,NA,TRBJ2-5,CATSDPSGTQYF,TGTGCCACCAGTGACCCCTCGGGGACCCAGTACTTC
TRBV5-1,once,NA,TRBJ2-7,CASRLEGEQYF,TGCGCCTCTAGGTTGGAGGGCGAGCAGTACTTC
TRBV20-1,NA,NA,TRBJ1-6,CSANEWVDSPLHF,TGCAGTGCTAATGAGTGGGTTGATTCACCCCTCCACTTT
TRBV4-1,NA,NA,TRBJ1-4,CASSQVVGGSGVREKLFF,TGCGCCAGCAGCCAGGTCGTCGGTGGTTCGGGGGTTCGGGAAAAACTGTTTTTT
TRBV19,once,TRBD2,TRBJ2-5,CASTAGGSQETQYF,TGTGCCAGTACTGCGGGAGGGAGCCAAGAGACCCAGTACTTC
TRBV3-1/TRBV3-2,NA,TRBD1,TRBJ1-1,CASTRGTENTEAFF,TGTGCCAGCACCAGGGGGACAGAGAACACTGAAGCTTTCTTT
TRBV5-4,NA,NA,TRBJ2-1,CASSLGTGSVEQFF,TGTGCCAGCAGCTTGGGCACAGGGAGCGTTGAGCAGTTCTTC
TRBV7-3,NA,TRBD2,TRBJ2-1,CASSLDQREYNEQFF,TGTGCCAGCAGCTTAGACCAGCGGGAGTACAATGAGCAGTTCTTC
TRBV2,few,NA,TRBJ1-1,CATYGRRNTEAFF,TGTGCCACTTATGGGCGGAGGAACACTGAAGCTTTCTTT
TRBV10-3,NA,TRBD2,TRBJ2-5,CATRLAGQSETQYF,TGTGCCACTAGACTAGCGGGACAAAGTGAGACCCAGTACTTC
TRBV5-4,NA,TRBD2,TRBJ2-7,CASSHGLAGAFLEQYF,TGTGCCAGCAGCCACGGACTAGCGGGAGCCTTTCTTGAGCAGTACTTC
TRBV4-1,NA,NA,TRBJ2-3,CASSQEASPAAGTDTQYF,TGCGCCAGCAGCCAAGAGGCATCCCCAGCAGCCGGCACAGATACGCAGTATTTT
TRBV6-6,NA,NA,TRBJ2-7,CASSYLWGEQYF,TGTGCCAGCAGTTACCTCTGGGGCGAGCAGTACTTC
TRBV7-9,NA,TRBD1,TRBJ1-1,CASGAGTGRTEAFF,TGTGCCAGCGGGGCCGGGACAGGGCGCACTGAAGCTTTCTTT
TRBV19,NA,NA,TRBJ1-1,CASSIDDRKTFF,TGTGCCAGTAGTATAGACGACAGGAAAACTTTCTTT
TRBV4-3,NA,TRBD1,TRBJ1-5,CAVGDSDSNQPQHF,TGCGCTGTAGGGGACAGTGATAGCAATCAGCCCCAGCATTTT
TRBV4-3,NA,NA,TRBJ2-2,CASSQDHHTGELFF,TGCGCCAGCAGCCAAGATCATCACACCGGGGAGCTGTTTTTT
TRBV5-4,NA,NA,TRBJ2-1,CASSLGHANLNNEQFF,TGTGCCAGCAGCTTAGGACACGCGAACCTTAACAATGAGCAGTTCTTC
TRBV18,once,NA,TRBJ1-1,CASSLEPSETEAFF,TGTGCCAGCTCACTGGAACCCTCTGAGACTGAAGCTTTCTTT
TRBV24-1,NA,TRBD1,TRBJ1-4,CATSDHQGAREKLFF,TGTGCCACCAGTGATCACCAGGGGGCCCGAGAAAAACTGTTTTTT
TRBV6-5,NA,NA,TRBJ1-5,CASSYSKGYQPQHF,TGTGCCAGCAGTTACTCGAAGGGGTATCAGCCCCAGCATTTT
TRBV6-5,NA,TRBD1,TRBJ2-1,CASSYRTGGRDEQFF,TGTGCCAGCAGTTACAGGACAGGGGGCAGGGATGAGCAGTTCTTC
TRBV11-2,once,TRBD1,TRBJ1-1,CASSSGQGPGAEAFF,TGTGCCAGCAGCTCGGGACAGGGGCCCGGGGCTGAAGCTTTCTTT